This T cell receptor beta chain was sequenced in a study of CXCR3-negative and CXCR3-positive naive CD8 T cells (dated by TCRdb to the late 2010s). Broadly, across the study: In total, about 150 million TRB reads were obtained, which works out to roughly 1.5 +/- 0.3 million reads per library. Diversity and physicochemical repertoire analyses were performed on about a dozen donors pooled from two independent experiments. Naive subsets from five or six donors and memory cells from 3 donors were included in the TRBV-TRBJ cluster analysis.

Including cysteine and phenylalanine, the CDR3 has 13 amino acids. DNA was not recorded. About this clonotype: It lacks a known antigen.

Sequencing relied on a NextSeq 550. The Human TCR Profiling Kit (MiLaboratory) was used to make UMI-labeled 5' RACE TRB cDNA libraries. The full amount of extracted RNA was used for cDNA synthesis, and the full amount of resulting cDNA was used for PCR amplification. Libraries were prepared in parallel with an identical number of PCR cycles. Concerning the study's data processing: With a requirement of at least two reads per UMI, MIGEC and MiXCR extracted about 57,000 +/- 9,900 unique UMI-labeled TRB cDNA molecules per library. An average of roughly 40,000 +/- 10,000 functional in-frame TRB CDR3 nucleotide clonotypes without stop codons was found per library. After downsampling to 5000 UMI-labeled TRB molecules per sample, diversity metrics such as normalized Shannon-Wiener and Chao1 were calculated in VDJtools. VDJtools computed clonotype-size-weighted physicochemical properties of the central five CDR3 residues: interaction energy, strength, volume and Kidera factor 4. After reprocessing by TCRdb, each CDR3 protein sequence is one entry, and no DNA is given. The V and J calls and clone size are TCRdb's, not the authors'. The table for this sample shows 100,000 to 150,000 distinct CDR3 sequences. Of the sample, over 0.35% is held by the ten largest clones.

Each CD8+ T cell subset was flow-sorted in triplicate, and some 300,000 cells per subset were placed directly into RLT lysis buffer. To keep memory contaminants out, a stringent definition of naive CD8+ T cells was applied: CD45RO-CCR7+CD27+CD95-. Standard density gradient centrifugation was used to isolate peripheral blood mononuclear cells from buffy coats. Naive CXCR3-negative and CXCR3-positive CD8+ T cells were flow-sorted on a FACSAria III. An RNeasy Mini Kit was used to extract total RNA from the sorted cells. On the study overall, not on this receptor specifically: Both naive subsets had comparably high repertoire diversity, while memory CD8+ T cells had much lower repertoire diversity. Surface CD5, linked to self-reactivity in mice, was comparable between naive subsets; TCR interaction strength was therefore also inferred from TRB CDR3 physicochemical properties. Within the same donor, TRBV-TRBJ usage looked similar between naive CXCR3-negative and CXCR3-positive cells, but memory cells had distinct patterns. CXCR3 expression partially decreased after cryopreservation, so most assays used freshly isolated PBMCs. TRB CDR3s from CXCR3-positive naive cells showed higher hydrophobicity (lower Kidera factor 4), lower energy, and higher strength and volume indices than CXCR3-negative naive cells.

The TCR was taken from a human donor in good health. Some clones in this sample may be carry-over from other donors' samples. Sample: naive CXCR3+ CD8+ T cells from blood. In the paper's terms, the cell subset or site label means: CD45RO-CCR7+CD27+CD95- naive CD8+ T cells expressing CXCR3 (TNR3+). The chain joins TRBV12-3 or TRBV12-4 to TRBJ2-7; TCRdb lists TRBD1, though no DNA is available to test this call. The CDR3 protein is CASSFPGMVEQYF.